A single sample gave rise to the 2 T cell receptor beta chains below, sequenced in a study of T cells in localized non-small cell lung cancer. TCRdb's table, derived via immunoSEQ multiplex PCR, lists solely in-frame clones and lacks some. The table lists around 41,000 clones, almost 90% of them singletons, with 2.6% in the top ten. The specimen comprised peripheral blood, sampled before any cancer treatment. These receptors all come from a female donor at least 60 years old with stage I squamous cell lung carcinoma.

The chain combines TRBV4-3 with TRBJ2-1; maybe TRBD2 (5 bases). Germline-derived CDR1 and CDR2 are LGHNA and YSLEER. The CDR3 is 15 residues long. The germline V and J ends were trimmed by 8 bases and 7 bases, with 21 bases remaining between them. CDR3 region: CASAKGGLALNEQFF. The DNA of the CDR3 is TGCGCCAGCGCTAAAGGTGGATTAGCGTTGAATGAGCAGTTCTTC.

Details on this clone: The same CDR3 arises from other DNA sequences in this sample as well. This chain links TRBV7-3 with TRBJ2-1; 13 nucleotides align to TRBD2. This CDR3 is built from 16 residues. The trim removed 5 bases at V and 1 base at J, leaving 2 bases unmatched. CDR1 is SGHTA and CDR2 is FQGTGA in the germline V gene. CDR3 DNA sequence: TGTGCCAGCAGCAGGACTAGCGGGAGTTCCTACAATGAGCAGTTCTTC. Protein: CASSRTSGSSYNEQFF.